Each of the 30 T cell receptor beta chains below was sequenced from the same sample in a study of blood T cell repertoires in COVID-19 (dated by TCRdb to 2020 to 2021). The method was the immunoSEQ multiplex PCR assay. TCRdb carries this immuneACCESS record with in-frame sequences only. Its versions omit some clonotypes, under half of them owing to an unresolved V gene in the studies checked, with the rest unexplained. The sample table shows roughly 410,000 clones, and about 88% are seen once. Around 1.5% of the sample is taken by the ten largest. Input material: peripheral blood. The receptors shown here come from a woman between 40 and 55 years old with COVID-19, enrolled during active disease.

The rearrangement uses TRBV15 and TRBJ1-5, with a tentative D call TRBD1 (6 bases). The ends were cut back, 0 bases at V and 1 base at J, with 10 bases in the middle. CDR1 is LNHNV and CDR2 is YYDKDF in the germline V gene (reference sequence). The CDR3 covers 16 residues. CDR3 residues: CATSRDPTGSNQPQHF. CDR3 sequence (DNA): TGTGCCACCAGCAGAGACCCCACAGGGAGCAATCAGCCCCAGCATTTT.

The chain uses TRBV18 and TRBJ2-1; unclear D gene. CDR3 length: 14 residues. Trimming shortened V by 6 bases and J by 12 bases, and 21 bases separated the two germline ends. Germline CDR1 KGHSH, CDR2 LQKENI. This CDR3 is CASSPTSNSPLQFF. For the CDR3, the DNA is TGTGCCAGCTCTCCAACGTCCAACTCACCTTTGCAGTTCTTC.

The rearrangement links TRBV4-1 to TRBJ2-7, with a tentative D call TRBD2 (5 bases). Germline V lookup: CDR1 MGHRA, CDR2 YSYEKL. The CDR3 sequence is 14 residues long. The V gene lost 4 bases and the J gene lost 9 bases, with 19 bases spanning the gap. The CDR3 spells CASSPLGWENGQYF. The DNA of the CDR3 is TGCGCCAGCAGCCCCCTGGGGTGGGAGAACGGGCAGTACTTC.

The V and J genes are TRBV19 and TRBJ2-5; TRBD1 agrees at 7 bases. The CDR3 length is 16 residues. Germline values: CDR1 LNHDA, CDR2 SQIVND (reference sequence). The V gene end was trimmed by 4 bases and the J gene end by 1 base; junction bases not matched to a gene: 9. The CDR3 is CASSKRTGSLQETQYF. The CDR3 region has the DNA TGTGCCAGTAGTAAGCGGACAGGTTCCCTCCAAGAGACCCAGTACTTC.

Written as DNA, the CDR3 is TGTGCCATCAGTGAGCGAGAGGGGGGGGCGTTTTCACCCCTCCACTTT. Amino acids: CAISEREGGAFSPLHF. The chain recombines TRBV10-3 with TRBJ1-6; D is perhaps TRBD1 (6 bases). The CDR3 is 16 amino acids. Looked up from germline, CDR1 is ENHRY and CDR2 is SYGVKD. Deletions cut 2 bases from V and 9 bases from J, with 17 bases between.

The chain employs TRBV2 and TRBJ2-5; D might be TRBD2 (8 bases). In germline, CDR1 is SNHLY, CDR2 FYNNEI. With 7 bases removed from V and 3 bases from J, the gap between germline ends came to 15 bases. This CDR3 comprises 14 residues. CDR3 nucleotide sequence: TGTGCCAGCACCGGGAGGGGGCGTGAAGAGACCCAGTACTTC. It codes for CASTGRGREETQYF.

This clone was observed a handful of times. V gene TRBV5-1 combines with J gene TRBJ1-3, with D perhaps matching TRBD1 (6 bases). Germline V gives CDR1 SGHRS, CDR2 YFSETQ. The CDR3 has 14 amino acids. Trimming took 4 bases from V and 4 from J, leaving 12 bases between them. CDR3: CASSPGQPGNTIYF. Here the CDR3 DNA reads TGCGCCAGCAGCCCGGGACAACCGGGAAACACCATATATTTT.

This chain links TRBV4-3 with TRBJ2-6, with D perhaps matching TRBD2 (7 bases). This CDR3 is built from 17 residues. V lost 4 bases, J lost 0 bases, and 13 bases lay in between. Germline loops: CDR1 LGHNA, CDR2 YSLEER. The CDR3 DNA reads as TGCGCCAGCAGCCGGTTTAGGGGGGGCTCTGGGGCCAACGTCCTGACTTTC. Translating gives CASSRFRGGSGANVLTF.

This chain links TRBV3-1 (or the pseudogene TRBV3-2) with TRBJ1-1; TRBD1 matches at 7 bases. The CDR3 sequence is 14 residues long. With V trimmed by 4 bases and J by 0 bases, 2 bases remained unmatched. Germline V gene data show CDR1 as LGHDT and CDR2 as YNNKEL (reference sequence). The CDR3 DNA reads as TGTGCCAGCAGCCCGGGACAGATGAACACTGAAGCTTTCTTT. Translation: CASSPGQMNTEAFF.

J is TRBJ2-3 and V is TRBV7-6; D might be TRBD1 (6 bases). CDR1 is SGHVS, CDR2 FNYEAQ, per germline. Trimming took off 1 base at V and 8 bases at J, with 19 bases between the two ends. The CDR3 has 16 amino acids. This chain's CDR3 is CASSLGTEINRITQYF. CDR3 nucleotides: TGTGCCAGCAGCTTAGGGACAGAAATAAACCGGATTACGCAGTATTTT.

V usage is TRBV5-1 and J usage is TRBJ2-2; 8 bases align to TRBD1. Germline loops: CDR1 SGHRS, CDR2 YFSETQ. This CDR3 has 16 amino acids. The V and J ends lost 4 bases and 3 bases, in that order; junction bases with no gene match: 8. DNA for the CDR3: TGCGCCAGCAGCCCGAGAGGACAGGGATACACCGGGGAGCTGTTTTTT. Translated, it gives CASSPRGQGYTGELFF.

This clone was found once. The rearrangement uses TRBV5-1 and TRBJ2-1; perhaps TRBD1 as D (5 bases). The V and J ends lost 0 bases and 7 bases respectively, with 14 bases between them. The length of the CDR3 is 15 residues. Germline values: CDR1 SGHRS, CDR2 YFSETQ. The CDR3 is CASSLEGIAGNEQFF. CDR3 sequence (DNA): TGCGCCAGCAGCTTGGAGGGAATCGCAGGGAATGAGCAGTTCTTC.

This chain joins TRBV2 and TRBJ2-2; D perhaps matches TRBD2 (7 bases). The CDR3 consists of 16 residues. V lost 4 bases, J lost 3 bases, and 15 bases lay in between. CDR1 is SNHLY, CDR2 FYNNEI, per germline. In DNA form, the CDR3 reads TGTGCCAGCAGTGCATATTCCGGGGGGCACACCGGGGAGCTGTTTTTT. Protein product: CASSAYSGGHTGELFF.

The chain employs TRBV12-5 and TRBJ1-5; TRBD1 matches 7 bases. The CDR3 runs 15 residues. Germline CDR1 LGHNT, CDR2 FRNRAP. Trimming cost V 5 bases and J 0 bases; bases outside gene matches: 4. For the CDR3, the DNA is TGTGCTAGTGGTCCGGGACAGCATAGCAATCAGCCCCAGCATTTT. It yields the protein CASGPGQHSNQPQHF.

This clone has just a few counts. The chain combines TRBV24-1 with TRBJ1-1, with D possibly matching TRBD1 (5 bases). In germline, CDR1 is KGHDR, CDR2 SFDVKD. V lost 12 bases and J lost 5, with 15 bases in between. This CDR3 has 12 amino acids. CDR3 sequence: CAAAGVGTEAFF. The CDR3 DNA sequence: TGTGCCGCGGCGGGGGTAGGGACTGAAGCTTTCTTT.

This clone appeared a few times. The rearrangement joins TRBV5-5 to TRBJ1-1, with D perhaps TRBD1 (6 bases). CDR1 and CDR2 from the germline V gene are SGHKS and YYEKEE (reference sequence). Trimming stripped 0 bases from V and 4 bases from J, with 16 bases between. There are 16 residues in the CDR3. CDR3 coding DNA: TGTGCCAGCAGCTTGGCCAGGAGAGGACAGAGCACTGAAGCTTTCTTT. It translates to CASSLARRGQSTEAFF. The variable domain in full, completed from reference TRBV5-5 and TRBJ1-1, reads DAGVTQSPTHLIKTRGQQVTLRCSPISGHKSVSWYQQVLGQGPQFIFQYYEKEERGRGNFPDRFSARQFPNYSSELNVNALLLGDSALYLCASSLARRGQSTEAFFGQGTRLTVV.

This clone was detected many times. The chain recombines TRBV4-1 with TRBJ1-6, with D perhaps TRBD1 (6 bases). The CDR3 covers 16 residues. V was clipped by 1 base and J by 9 bases, with 16 bases between them. CDR1 and CDR2 from the germline V gene are MGHRA and YSYEKL. The DNA for the CDR3 is TGCGCCAGCAGCCAAGCCGGAGGGGGGGGGTTTTCACCCCTCCACTTT. Its protein product is CASSQAGGGGFSPLHF.

A note on this clone: Other nucleotide sequences from this sample produce the same CDR3. J is TRBJ1-5 and V is TRBV30; the match to TRBD1 covers 7 bases. Germline CDR1 and CDR2: GTSNPN and SVGIG (reference sequence). This CDR3 is 13 amino acids long. Unmatched junction bases numbered 3, after V lost 1 base and J lost 6 bases. CDR3 nucleotides: TGTGCCTGGAGTGGACAGGGCGGTCAGCCCCAGCATTTT. It specifies CAWSGQGGQPQHF.

This sequence joins TRBV28 and TRBJ1-1; D gene unclear. Trimming pared 5 bases from V and 8 bases from J, leaving 15 bases between. This CDR3 contains 13 residues. Germline V lookup: CDR1 MDHEN, CDR2 SYDVKM. The CDR3 loop reads CASSPNPGEEAFF. The DNA of the CDR3 is TGTGCCAGCAGTCCCAACCCCGGTGAGGAAGCTTTCTTT.

V usage is TRBV12-5 and J usage is TRBJ2-3; D perhaps matches TRBD2 (7 bases). V was pared by 4 bases and J by 5 bases, with 13 bases between. Germline V lookup: CDR1 LGHNT, CDR2 FRNRAP. This CDR3 is 14 amino acids long. In DNA, the CDR3 is TGTGCTAGTGGTTGGGGGGGGCTGGAAGATACGCAGTATTTT. It specifies CASGWGGLEDTQYF.

CDR3 amino acids: CASSRPRGGLGYTF. The CDR3 DNA follows: TGTGCCAGCAGCCGGCCGAGGGGGGGACTTGGCTACACCTTC. This chain joins TRBV5-8 and TRBJ1-2; D perhaps matches TRBD1 (6 bases). The CDR3 is 14 residues long. The ends were cut back, 4 bases at V and 7 bases at J, with 17 bases in the middle. Per germline, CDR1 SGHTS and CDR2 YDEGEE.

In its sample, this clone was seen once. This rearrangement joins TRBV28 to TRBJ2-1; 12 bases are a match to TRBD2. With 5 bases clipped from V and 4 bases from J, the junction kept 9 bases outside the gene matches. The CDR3 covers 17 residues. Germline V gene lookup returns CDR1 MDHEN and CDR2 SYDVKM. DNA of the CDR3: TGTGCCAGCAGTCCTGGACTAGCGGGGCCAAAATACAATGAGCAGTTCTTC. The encoded protein is CASSPGLAGPKYNEQFF.

This sequence joins TRBV4-2 and TRBJ1-5; 9 bases line up with TRBD1. Trimming took 0 bases from V and 2 from J; bases not matched to a gene: 2. CDR3 length: 16 amino acids. From germline, CDR1 is LGHNA and CDR2 YNFKEQ. In nucleotides, the CDR3 is TGTGCCAGCAGCCAAGAACAGGGGGCTGGCAATCAGCCCCAGCATTTT. This codes for CASSQEQGAGNQPQHF.

V is TRBV7-9 and J is TRBJ2-7, with D tentatively TRBD1 (5 bases). V lost 1 base and J 3 bases, leaving 13 bases between the germline ends. The CDR3 loop spans 15 amino acids. Germline V gene lookup returns CDR1 SEHNR and CDR2 FQNEAQ (reference sequence). CDR3 DNA: TGTGCCAGCAGCTTAGGCGGCAGGGTGGACTACGAGCAGTACTTC. It codes for CASSLGGRVDYEQYF. The variable domain in full, completed from reference TRBV7-9 and TRBJ2-7, reads DTGVSQNPRHKITKRGQNVTFRCDPISEHNRLYWYRQTLGQGPEFLTYFQNEAQLEKSRLLSDRFSAERPKGSFSTLEIQRTEQGDSAMYLCASSLGGRVDYEQYFGPGTRLTVT.

This chain connects TRBV28 to TRBJ1-1; TRBD1 matches at 7 bases. Germline CDR1 and CDR2: MDHEN and SYDVKM. Trimming removed 3 bases from V and 11 bases from J; junction bases left unmatched: 9. This CDR3 region has 13 residues. The CDR3 sequence: CASSLTRDSGAFF. The CDR3 DNA reads as TGTGCCAGCAGTTTGACCAGGGACAGTGGGGCTTTCTTT.

The chain uses TRBV30 and TRBJ2-7; 11 bases fit TRBD2. The CDR3 covers 17 residues. CDR1 and CDR2 (germline): GTSNPN, SVGIG (reference sequence). V lost 0 bases and J lost 5; bases outside the gene matches: 12. CDR3 DNA sequence: TGTGCCTGGAGTGTCGGAGTAGCGGGAGGGCCTAGCAACGAGCAGTACTTC. Protein product: CAWSVGVAGGPSNEQYF.

This clone was seen just once. The V gene is TRBV7-6, the J gene TRBJ1-3; no definite D call. There are 15 residues in the CDR3. Between the trimmed V and J ends, which lost 2 bases and 3 bases, there was a span of 11 bases. Germline-derived CDR1 and CDR2 are SGHVS and FNYEAQ. As DNA, the CDR3 is TGTGCCAGCAGCTTAACTCAACAGTTTGGAAACACCATATATTTT. This codes for CASSLTQQFGNTIYF.

This chain connects TRBV2 to TRBJ2-2, with TRBD1 as a possible D gene (5 bases). V was clipped by 6 bases and J by 4 bases, with 12 bases between them. CDR3 length: 14 residues. Germline V gene data show CDR1 as SNHLY and CDR2 as FYNNEI. DNA of the CDR3: TGTGCCAGCAGGGTAACAGGAAGCACCGGGGAGCTGTTTTTT. Protein: CASRVTGSTGELFF. Full variable domain (outside the CDR3, taken from reference TRBV2 and TRBJ2-2): EPEVTQTPSHQVTQMGQEVILRCVPISNHLYFYWYRQILGQKVEFLVSFYNNEISEKSEIFDDQFSVERPDGSNFTLKIRSTKLEDSAMYFCASRVTGSTGELFFGEGSRLTVL.

The chain uses TRBV2 and TRBJ1-5; unclear D gene. Trimming left V 1 base short and J 0 bases short, with 10 bases between. The CDR3 extends over 16 amino acids. CDR1 is SNHLY, CDR2 FYNNEI, per germline. The DNA of the CDR3 is TGTGCCAGCAGTGAAGGTTGGCAAAATAGCAATCAGCCCCAGCATTTT. This gives the protein CASSEGWQNSNQPQHF.

This clone was seen once. Other DNA variants within this sample encode the same CDR3. The V gene is TRBV7-9, the J gene TRBJ1-2; possible D gene TRBD1, 6 bases. Germline CDR1 is SEHNR and CDR2 is FQNEAQ (reference sequence). The CDR3 contains 13 residues. Deletions cut 0 bases from V and 4 bases from J, with 6 bases between. CDR3 nucleotide sequence: TGTGCCAGCAGCTTAGCAGGGGGCTATGGCTACACCTTC. Translation: CASSLAGGYGYTF.